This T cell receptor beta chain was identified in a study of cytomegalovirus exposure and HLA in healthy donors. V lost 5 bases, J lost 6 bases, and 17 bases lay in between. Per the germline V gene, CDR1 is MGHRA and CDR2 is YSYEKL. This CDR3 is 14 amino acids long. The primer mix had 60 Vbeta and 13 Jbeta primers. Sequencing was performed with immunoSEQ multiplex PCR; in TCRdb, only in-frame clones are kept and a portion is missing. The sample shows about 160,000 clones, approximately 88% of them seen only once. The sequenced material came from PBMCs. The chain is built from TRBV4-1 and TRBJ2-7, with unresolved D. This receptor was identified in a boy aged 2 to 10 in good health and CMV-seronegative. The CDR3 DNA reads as TGCGCCAGCAGCTCTGGTCCCGCGGCGATCGAGCAGTACTTC. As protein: CASSSGPAAIEQYF.